Sequencing of this T cell receptor (beta chain) was carried out in a study of CD8+CD57+ T cells in acquired aplastic anemia. Overall study context: On average, sorted CD4+ and CD8+ cells gave around 3 ug of DNA.

Patients selected for sequencing had displayed CD8+CD57+ cell expansion by flow cytometry. Blood samples were obtained from patients who had received no prior therapy. CDR3 and TCR beta VDJ profiling relied on a genomic DNA template. TCRdb redid the calling of the reads with MiXCR, one entry per CDR3 protein. The sample consists of about 180,000 distinct CDR3 sequences, more than 45% of them appearing once. The study, taken as a whole, reports: Between the patient and control groups, CD8+ Simpson's diversity did not differ significantly. Patients and controls had in common 25 to 30 CD8+ CDR3 sequences.

Trimming shortened V by 7 bases and J by 3 bases, and 5 bases separated the two germline ends. The CDR3 is made up of 11 amino acids. Germline V lookup: CDR1 SGHTA, CDR2 FQGTGA. This clonotype was detected only once. The antigen is unknown. The V gene is TRBV7-3, the J gene TRBJ2-3, with D unclear. The specimen was sorted CD4+, CD8+, or CD8+CD57+ T cells (not recorded which) from PBMCs. This sequence originates from a human donor with aplastic anemia. This chain's CDR3 is CASIGTDTQYF. The CDR3 coding sequence is TGTGCCAGCATCGGGACAGATACGCAGTATTTT.